This T cell receptor beta chain is from a study of PD-1 blockade in classical Hodgkin lymphoma. Study results and caveats: Underlying causes for the observed repertoire differences were not defined, possibly disease activity or prior therapy. Baseline TCR diversity was reportedly lower in newly diagnosed patients than in healthy donors. It was reported as lower still in relapsed/refractory patients.

Generated by immunoSEQ multiplex PCR, the TCRdb table keeps only in-frame clones and is missing some. The sample consists of tens of thousands of clones, about 93% of them appearing once. This clone has a single count. What it binds is unknown. Time point defined: newly diagnosed, previously untreated cHL patient sample. Newly diagnosed, untreated classical Hodgkin lymphoma PBMCs provided comparison. In germline, CDR1 is SGDLS, CDR2 YYNGEE. This CDR3 has 15 amino acids. V lost 0 bases and J lost 2, with 12 bases in between. The V call is TRBV9, the J call TRBJ2-7; tentative D call: TRBD1 (6 bases). The origin of this receptor is a human donor with classical Hodgkin lymphoma. The specimen sequenced was peripheral blood mononuclear cells (PBMCs). CDR3 in DNA: TGTGCCAGCAGCGTAGGGACAGCTAGAACCTACGAGCAGTACTTC. This sequence encodes CASSVGTARTYEQYF. The complete variable domain, with remaining parts taken from reference TRBV9 and TRBJ2-7, reads DSGVTQTPKHLITATGQRVTLRCSPRSGDLSVYWYQQSLDQGLQFLIQYYNGEERAKGNILERFSAQQFPDLHSELNLSSLELGDSALYFCASSVGTARTYEQYFGPGTRLTVT.